Following are 6 T cell receptor beta chains from one sample sequenced in a study of lymphopenia after photon versus proton radiotherapy. Profiling relied on immunoSEQ multiplex PCR, and the TCRdb table lists in-frame clones only, not all of them. The sample has approximately 45,000 clones; roughly 85% are singletons. Material: peripheral blood, obtained from a patient treated with photon-based radiotherapy. These receptor sequences come from a man aged 35-49 years with gastric cancer.

The V call is TRBV11-2, the J call TRBJ2-5; D not resolved. Trimming left V 0 bases short and J 5 bases short, with 13 bases between. The CDR3 has 15 residues. Germline CDR1 reads SGHAT; CDR2 reads FQNNGV. CDR3 sequence (DNA): TGTGCCAGCAGCTTAGAGGCCCAGGCTATCGAGACCCAGTACTTC. It codes for CASSLEAQAIETQYF.

This clone has only a few counts. The chain carries TRBV19 and TRBJ1-1; D is ambiguous. Trimming removed 6 bases at V and 1 base at J, with 9 bases between. CDR1 is LNHDA, CDR2 SQIVND, per germline (reference sequence). The CDR3 covers 13 residues. This CDR3 is CASSPPRNTEAFF. CDR3 DNA: TGTGCCAGTAGCCCACCAAGGAACACTGAAGCTTTCTTT. The full variable domain, completed using reference TRBV19 and TRBJ1-1, is DGGITQSPKYLFRKEGQNVTLSCEQNLNHDAMYWYRQDPGQGLRLIYYSQIVNDFQKGDIAEGYSVSREKKESFPLTVTSAQKNPTAFYLCASSPPRNTEAFFGQGTRLTVV.

The V gene is TRBV6-4, the J gene TRBJ1-1; D unclear. The germline V gene has CDR1 MRHNA and CDR2 SNTAGT. With 6 bases removed from V and 0 bases from J, the gap between germline ends came to 8 bases. The CDR3 runs to 13 residues. DNA of the CDR3: TGTGCCAGCAGGCAGACCTTGAACACTGAAGCTTTCTTT. It encodes CASRQTLNTEAFF.

This rearrangement joins TRBV9 to TRBJ1-2, with D hard to call. In germline, CDR1 is SGDLS, CDR2 YYNGEE. The CDR3 totals 13 residues. V was pared by 3 bases and J by 3 bases, with 9 bases between. CDR3 residues: CASSAPTYYGYTF. CDR3 DNA sequence: TGTGCCAGCAGCGCCCCTACATACTATGGCTACACCTTC. The full variable domain, completed using reference TRBV9 and TRBJ1-2, is DSGVTQTPKHLITATGQRVTLRCSPRSGDLSVYWYQQSLDQGLQFLIQYYNGEERAKGNILERFSAQQFPDLHSELNLSSLELGDSALYFCASSAPTYYGYTFGSGTRLTVV.

The chain is built from TRBV5-6 and TRBJ2-7; D possibly corresponds to TRBD1 (6 bases). V lost 0 bases and J lost 2, with 9 bases in between. Germline V gives CDR1 SGHDT, CDR2 YYEEEE. The CDR3 totals 14 residues. CDR3: CASSLEQGAYEQYF. Written as DNA, the CDR3 is TGTGCCAGCAGCTTGGAACAGGGAGCCTACGAGCAGTACTTC. Complete variable domain (other parts from reference TRBV5-6 and TRBJ2-7): DAGVTQSPTHLIKTRGQQVTLRCSPKSGHDTVSWYQQALGQGPQFIFQYYEEEERQRGNFPDRFSGHQFPNYSSELNVNALLLGDSALYLCASSLEQGAYEQYFGPGTRLTVT.

This clone was counted a single time. The J gene is TRBJ1-2, the V gene TRBV19; tentatively, D is TRBD1 (5 bases). The V and J ends lost 5 bases and 4 bases respectively, with 14 bases between them. This CDR3 spans 14 amino acids. Germline V lookup: CDR1 LNHDA, CDR2 SQIVND (reference sequence). The CDR3 protein is CASSSLGEVYGYTF. The CDR3 nucleotides read TGTGCCAGTAGTTCTTTGGGGGAAGTCTATGGCTACACCTTC.